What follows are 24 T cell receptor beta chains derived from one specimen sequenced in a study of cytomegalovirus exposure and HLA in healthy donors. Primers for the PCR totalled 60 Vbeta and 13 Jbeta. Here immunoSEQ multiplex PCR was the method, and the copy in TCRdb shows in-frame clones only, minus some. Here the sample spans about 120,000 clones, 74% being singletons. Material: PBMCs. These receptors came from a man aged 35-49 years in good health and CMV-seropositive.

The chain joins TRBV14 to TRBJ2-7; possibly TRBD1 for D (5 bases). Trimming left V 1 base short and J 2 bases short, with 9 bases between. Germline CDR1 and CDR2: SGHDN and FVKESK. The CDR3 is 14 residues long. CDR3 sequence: CASSQGGAPYEQYF. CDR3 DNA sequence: TGTGCCAGCAGCCAAGGGGGCGCCCCCTACGAGCAGTACTTC.

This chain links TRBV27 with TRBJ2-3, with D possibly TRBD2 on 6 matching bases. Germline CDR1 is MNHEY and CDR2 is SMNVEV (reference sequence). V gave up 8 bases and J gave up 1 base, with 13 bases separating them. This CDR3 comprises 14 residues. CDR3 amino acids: CASLAGSGTDTQYF. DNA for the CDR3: TGTGCCAGCCTGGCCGGGAGTGGCACAGATACGCAGTATTTT.

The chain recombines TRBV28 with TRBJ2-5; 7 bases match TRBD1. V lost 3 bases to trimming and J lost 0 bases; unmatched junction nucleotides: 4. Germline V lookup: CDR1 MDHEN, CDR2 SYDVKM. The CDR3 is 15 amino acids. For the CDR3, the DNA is TGTGCCAGCAGTTTGAGGCAGGGGGACCAAGAGACCCAGTACTTC. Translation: CASSLRQGDQETQYF.

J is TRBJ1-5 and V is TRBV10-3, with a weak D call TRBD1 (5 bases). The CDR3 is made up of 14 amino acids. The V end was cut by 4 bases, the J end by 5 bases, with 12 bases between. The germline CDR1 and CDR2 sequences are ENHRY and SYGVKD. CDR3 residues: CAISAGREDQPQHF. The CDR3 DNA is TGTGCCATCAGTGCAGGCAGGGAGGATCAGCCCCAGCATTTT.

The CDR3 DNA follows: TGTGCCAGCAGCCATCGGGGTTTGCAGACCCAGTACTTC. It specifies CASSHRGLQTQYF. The chain has TRBV14 and TRBJ2-5; D may be TRBD2 (5 bases). The CDR3 contains 13 residues. Germline lookup yields CDR1 SGHDN and CDR2 FVKESK. Deletions cut 3 bases from V and 6 bases from J, with 11 bases between.

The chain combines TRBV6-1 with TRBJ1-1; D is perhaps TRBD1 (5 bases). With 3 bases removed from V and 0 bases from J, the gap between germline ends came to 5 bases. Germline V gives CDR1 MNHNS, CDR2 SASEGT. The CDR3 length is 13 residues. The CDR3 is CASSDRVNTEAFF. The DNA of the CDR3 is TGTGCCAGCAGTGACAGGGTGAACACTGAAGCTTTCTTT.

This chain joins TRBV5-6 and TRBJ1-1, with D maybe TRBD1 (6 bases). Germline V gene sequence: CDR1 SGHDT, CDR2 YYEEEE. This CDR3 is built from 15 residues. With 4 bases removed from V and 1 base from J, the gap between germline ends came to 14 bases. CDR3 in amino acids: CASSDTGFGNTEAFF. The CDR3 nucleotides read TGTGCCAGCAGCGATACAGGGTTTGGGAACACTGAAGCTTTCTTT.

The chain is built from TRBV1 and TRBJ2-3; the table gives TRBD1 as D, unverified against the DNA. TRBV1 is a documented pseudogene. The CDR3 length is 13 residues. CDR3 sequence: CTSSLRGTDTQYF. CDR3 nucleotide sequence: TGCACCAGCAGCCTCAGGGGCACAGATACGCAGTATTTT.

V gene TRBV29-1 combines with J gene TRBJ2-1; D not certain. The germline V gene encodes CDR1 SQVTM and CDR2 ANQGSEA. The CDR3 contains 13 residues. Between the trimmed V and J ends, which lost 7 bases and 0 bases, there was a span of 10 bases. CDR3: CSGRRVSYNEQFF. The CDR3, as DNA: TGCAGCGGTCGACGGGTCTCCTACAATGAGCAGTTCTTC.

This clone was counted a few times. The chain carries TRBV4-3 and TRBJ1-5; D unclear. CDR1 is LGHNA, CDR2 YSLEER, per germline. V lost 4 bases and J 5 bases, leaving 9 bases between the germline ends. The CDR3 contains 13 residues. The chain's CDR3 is CASSLGWDQPQHF. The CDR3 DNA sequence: TGCGCCAGCAGCCTCGGGTGGGATCAGCCCCAGCATTTT.

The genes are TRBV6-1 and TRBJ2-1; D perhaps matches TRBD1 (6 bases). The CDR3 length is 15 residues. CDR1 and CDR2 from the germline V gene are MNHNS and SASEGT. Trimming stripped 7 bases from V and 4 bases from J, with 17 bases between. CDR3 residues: CASIVGDTHYNEQFF. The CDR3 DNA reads TGTGCCAGCATTGTAGGGGACACCCATTACAATGAGCAGTTCTTC.

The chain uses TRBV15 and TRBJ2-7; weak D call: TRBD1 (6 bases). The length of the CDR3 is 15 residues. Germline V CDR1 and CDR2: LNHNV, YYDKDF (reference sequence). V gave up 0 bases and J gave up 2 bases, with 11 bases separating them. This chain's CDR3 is CATSRETGQTYEQYF. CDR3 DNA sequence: TGTGCCACCAGCAGAGAAACCGGACAGACCTACGAGCAGTACTTC. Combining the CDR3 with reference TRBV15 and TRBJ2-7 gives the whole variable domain DAMVIQNPRYQVTQFGKPVTLSCSQTLNHNVMYWYQQKSSQAPKLLFHYYDKDFNNEADTPDNFQSRRPNTSFCFLDIRSPGLGDTAMYLCATSRETGQTYEQYFGPGTRLTVT.

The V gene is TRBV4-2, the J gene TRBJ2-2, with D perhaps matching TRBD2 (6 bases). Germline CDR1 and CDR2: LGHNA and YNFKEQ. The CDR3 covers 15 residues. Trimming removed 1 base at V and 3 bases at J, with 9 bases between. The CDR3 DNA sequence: TGTGCCAGCAGCCAAGGGTCTAGCGACACCGGGGAGCTGTTTTTT. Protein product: CASSQGSSDTGELFF.

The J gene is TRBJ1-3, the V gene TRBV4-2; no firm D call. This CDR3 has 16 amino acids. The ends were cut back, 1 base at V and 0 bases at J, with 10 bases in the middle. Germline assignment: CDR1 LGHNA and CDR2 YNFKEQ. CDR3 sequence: CASSQVSRNSGNTIYF. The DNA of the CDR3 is TGTGCCAGCAGCCAAGTCTCTAGGAACTCTGGAAACACCATATATTTT.

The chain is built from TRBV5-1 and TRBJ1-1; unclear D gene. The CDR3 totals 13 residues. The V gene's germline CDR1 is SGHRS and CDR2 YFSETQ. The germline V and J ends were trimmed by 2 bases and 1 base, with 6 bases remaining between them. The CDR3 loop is CASSFRANTEAFF. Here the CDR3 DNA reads TGCGCCAGCAGCTTTAGAGCGAACACTGAAGCTTTCTTT.

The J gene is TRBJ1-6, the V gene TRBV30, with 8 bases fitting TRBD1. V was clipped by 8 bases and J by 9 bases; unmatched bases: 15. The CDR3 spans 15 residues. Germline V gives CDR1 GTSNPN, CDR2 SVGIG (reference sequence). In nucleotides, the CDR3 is TGTGCCAGAGGACAGGGAGGAGGTGTCGGTTCACCCCTCCACTTT. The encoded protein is CARGQGGGVGSPLHF.

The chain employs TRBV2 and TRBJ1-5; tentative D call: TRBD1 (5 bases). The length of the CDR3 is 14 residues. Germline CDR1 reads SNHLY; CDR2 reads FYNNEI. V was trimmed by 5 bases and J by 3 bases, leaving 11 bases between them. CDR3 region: CASSFEQVNQPQHF. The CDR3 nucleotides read TGTGCCAGCAGTTTCGAACAGGTCAATCAGCCCCAGCATTTT.

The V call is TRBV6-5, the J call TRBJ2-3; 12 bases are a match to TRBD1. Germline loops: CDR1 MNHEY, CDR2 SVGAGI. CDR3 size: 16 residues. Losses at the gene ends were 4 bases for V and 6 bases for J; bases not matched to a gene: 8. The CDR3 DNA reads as TGTGCCAGCAGTTGGCCGGGACAGGGGGCAGAGGATACGCAGTATTTT. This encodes CASSWPGQGAEDTQYF.

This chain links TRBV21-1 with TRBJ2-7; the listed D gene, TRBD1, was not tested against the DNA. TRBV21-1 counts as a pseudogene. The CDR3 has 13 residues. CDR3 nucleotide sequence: TGTGCCAGCAGCAGACAGGGAAGGAACGAGCAGTACTTC. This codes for CASSRQGRNEQYF.

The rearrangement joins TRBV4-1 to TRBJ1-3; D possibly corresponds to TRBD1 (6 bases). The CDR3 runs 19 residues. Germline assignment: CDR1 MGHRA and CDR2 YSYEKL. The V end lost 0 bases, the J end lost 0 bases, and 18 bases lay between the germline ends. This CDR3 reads CASSQDLRGGRLSGNTIYF. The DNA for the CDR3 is TGCGCCAGCAGCCAAGATCTCCGCGGGGGCCGACTCTCTGGAAACACCATATATTTT.

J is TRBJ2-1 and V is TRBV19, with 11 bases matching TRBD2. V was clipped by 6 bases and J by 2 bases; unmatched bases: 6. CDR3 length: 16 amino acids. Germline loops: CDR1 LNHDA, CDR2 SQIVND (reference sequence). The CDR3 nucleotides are TGTGCCAGTAGGGAGGGACTAGCGGAGACCTACAATGAGCAGTTCTTC. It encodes CASREGLAETYNEQFF.

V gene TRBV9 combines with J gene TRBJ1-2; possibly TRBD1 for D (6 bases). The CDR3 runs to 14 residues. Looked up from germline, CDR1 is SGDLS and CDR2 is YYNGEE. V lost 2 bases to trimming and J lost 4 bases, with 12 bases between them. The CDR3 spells CASSVADRSYGYTF. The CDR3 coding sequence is TGTGCCAGCAGCGTGGCGGACAGATCCTATGGCTACACCTTC. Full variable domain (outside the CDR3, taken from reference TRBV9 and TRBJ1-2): DSGVTQTPKHLITATGQRVTLRCSPRSGDLSVYWYQQSLDQGLQFLIQYYNGEERAKGNILERFSAQQFPDLHSELNLSSLELGDSALYFCASSVADRSYGYTFGSGTRLTVV.

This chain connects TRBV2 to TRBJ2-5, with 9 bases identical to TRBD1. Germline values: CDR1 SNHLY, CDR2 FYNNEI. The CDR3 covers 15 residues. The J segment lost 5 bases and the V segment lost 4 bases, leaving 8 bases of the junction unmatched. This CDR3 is CASSGVTGTGETQYF. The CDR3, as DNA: TGTGCCAGCAGTGGGGTGACAGGGACAGGGGAGACCCAGTACTTC.

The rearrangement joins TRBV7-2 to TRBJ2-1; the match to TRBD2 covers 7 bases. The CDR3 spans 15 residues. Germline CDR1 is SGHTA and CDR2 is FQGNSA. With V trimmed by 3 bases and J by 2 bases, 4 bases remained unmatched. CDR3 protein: CASSLEGGPYNEQFF. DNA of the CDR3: TGTGCCAGCAGCTTGGAGGGAGGGCCCTACAATGAGCAGTTCTTC.